One and the same sample provided the 32 T cell receptor beta chains below, sequenced in a study. TCRdb fed the 5' RACE reads into MiXCR, producing one record per CDR3 protein. The sample has 45,000 to 70,000 distinct CDR3 sequences; 25% to 30% are singletons. Input material: tumor-infiltrating memory CD4+ T cells sorted from the breast tumor. Subset defined: memory CD4+ T cells, CD4+CD45RO+CD25-. The receptors originated from a female donor with breast cancer.

This clonotype has just a few counts. The V call is TRBV5-1, the J call TRBJ2-7; D not resolved. The CDR3 totals 12 residues. Per germline, CDR1 SGHRS and CDR2 YFSETQ. The V end lost 0 bases, the J end lost 2 bases, and 3 bases lay between the germline ends. The CDR3 DNA reads TGCGCCAGCAGCTTGGTAGCCTACGAGCAGTACTTC. It specifies CASSLVAYEQYF.

The chain recombines TRBV29-1 with TRBJ2-5; D not certain. The CDR3 sequence is 14 residues long. Germline V CDR1 and CDR2: SQVTM, ANQGSEA. CDR3 coding DNA: TGCAACTCACGGAGAACAGATCGGAAAGAGACCCAGTACTTC. Its protein product is CNSRRTDRKETQYF.

V and J are TRBV20-1 and TRBJ2-5, with D unresolved. This CDR3 has 14 amino acids. V gave up 3 bases and J gave up 0 bases, with 11 bases separating them. Germline values: CDR1 DFQATT, CDR2 SNEGSKA (reference sequence). CDR3 residues: CSASPVVDQETQYF. Here the CDR3 DNA reads TGCAGTGCTAGTCCCGTGGTAGACCAAGAGACCCAGTACTTC.

Concerning this clonotype itself: The junction and the germline gene differ at one end; a read error may be behind it. The J gene is TRBJ1-3, the V gene TRBV29-1; 7 positions agree with TRBD1. The CDR3 consists of 13 residues. The germline gives CDR1 SQVTM, CDR2 ANQGSEA. CDR3 nucleotides: TGCAGCGCATTGGACAGGATCGGAAACACCGTATATTTT. Protein product: CSALDRIGNTVYF. Variable domain in full (rest from reference TRBV29-1 and TRBJ1-3): SAVISQKPSRDICQRGTSLTIQCQVDSQVTMMFWYRQQPGQSLTLIATANQGSEATYESGFVIDKFPISRPNLTFSTLTVSNMSPEDSSIYLCSALDRIGNTVYFGEGSWLTVV.

This clonotype turned up a few times. This chain uses TRBV7-2 with TRBJ2-1, with 7 positions matching TRBD2. Germline values: CDR1 SGHTA, CDR2 FQGNSA. Germline trimming cut 5 bases from V and 4 bases from J; bases unmatched to any gene: 8. CDR3 length equals 15 residues. This CDR3 is CASSPGLEIYNEQFF. The CDR3 DNA sequence: TGTGCCAGCAGCCCCGGACTAGAGATATACAATGAGCAGTTCTTC.

The table lists this clonotype with a few counts. The chain recombines TRBV4-1 with TRBJ2-3; D ambiguous. Germline V gene lookup returns CDR1 MGHRA and CDR2 YSYEKL. The CDR3 consists of 14 residues. V gave up 1 base and J gave up 2 bases, with 7 bases separating them. The CDR3 DNA reads as TGCGCCAGCAGCCAAGGTGGGAACACAGATACGCAGTATTTT. Amino acids: CASSQGGNTDTQYF.

This clonotype was found a few times. CDR3 DNA: TGCGCCAGCAGTTCTCGGCCCGGATCCTACAATGAGCAGTTCTTC. This encodes CASSSRPGSYNEQFF. V and J are TRBV5-1 and TRBJ2-1; no reliable D call. Trimming pared 5 bases from V and 1 base from J, leaving 13 bases between. CDR3 length: 15 amino acids. Germline V gene data show CDR1 as SGHRS and CDR2 as YFSETQ. The complete variable domain, with remaining parts taken from reference TRBV5-1 and TRBJ2-1, reads KAGVTQTPRYLIKTRGQQVTLSCSPISGHRSVSWYQQTPGQGLQFLFEYFSETQRNKGNFPGRFSGRQFSNSRSEMNVSTLELGDSALYLCASSSRPGSYNEQFFGPGTRLTVL.

This clonotype has ten or more counts. The gene calls are TRBV5-1 and TRBJ1-5; D ambiguous. V shed 2 bases and J shed 3 bases, with 9 bases lying between them. Looked up from germline, CDR1 is SGHRS and CDR2 is YFSETQ. CDR3 length equals 14 residues. For the CDR3, the DNA is TGCGCCAGCAGCTTCGACGGTCTCAATCAGCCCCAGCATTTT. Translating gives CASSFDGLNQPQHF.

For this clonotype: Mismatch with germline at one junction end may stem from a read error. The genes are TRBV7-9 and TRBJ2-3; 10 bases line up with TRBD2. This CDR3 has 15 amino acids. Germline V CDR1 and CDR2: SEHNR, FQNEAQ (reference sequence). CDR3 in amino acids: CASSKAGLATDTQYF. The CDR3 DNA sequence: TGTGCCAGCAGCAAAGCGGGACTAGCGACAGACACGCAGTATTTT.

With respect to this clonotype: A clone one base away is much larger, so this may be a read error. The conserved final phenylalanine or tryptophan is absent from the CDR3, which likely points to a read error. The J gene is TRBJ1-1, the V gene TRBV7-9; D is uncertain. With 1 base removed from V and 0 bases from J, the gap between germline ends came to 6 bases. The CDR3 length is 14 residues. The germline V gene has CDR1 SEHNR and CDR2 FQNEAQ (reference sequence). The CDR3, as DNA: TGTGCCAGCAGCTTAGATACTATGAACACTGAAGCTTTCTCT. This sequence encodes CASSLDTMNTEAFS.

Concerning this clonotype itself: This CDR3 fails to terminate in the conserved phenylalanine or tryptophan, so it likely reflects a read error. V and J are TRBV30 and TRBJ1-2; 9 positions match TRBD1. CDR1 and CDR2 (germline): GTSNPN, SVGIG (reference sequence). The trim removed 1 base at V and 8 bases at J, leaving 5 bases unmatched. This CDR3 spans 13 amino acids. This CDR3 is CAWSGTGEGGYTV. In nucleotides, the CDR3 is TGTGCCTGGAGTGGGACAGGGGAGGGGGGCTACACCGTC.

With respect to this clonotype: The conserved phenylalanine or tryptophan is not found at the CDR3 terminus, so this likely reflects a read error. The V and J genes are TRBV6-2 or TRBV6-3 and TRBJ1-2; 8 bases agree with TRBD1. Trimming at V came to 5 bases and at J to 4 bases, leaving 6 bases not matched to a gene. There are 14 residues in the CDR3. Germline CDR1 is MNHEY and CDR2 is SVGEGT. DNA for the CDR3: TGTGCCAGCAGTACCCCGGACAGGGCCTATGGCTACACCCTC. It yields the protein CASSTPDRAYGYTL.

This chain links TRBV7-2 with TRBJ1-2, with a tentative D call TRBD1 (5 bases). Germline V gene data show CDR1 as SGHTA and CDR2 as FQGNSA. The CDR3 totals 13 residues. The ends were cut back, 5 bases at V and 6 bases at J, with 13 bases in the middle. The CDR3 coding sequence is TGTGCCAGCAGCCCCCGGGACCTCAATGGCTACACCTTC. It yields the protein CASSPRDLNGYTF.

The sample holds a few counts of this clonotype. The rearrangement joins TRBV29-1 to TRBJ2-7, with 9 bases matching TRBD1. Unmatched junction bases numbered 7, after V lost 5 bases and J lost 2 bases. The CDR3 extends over 14 amino acids. CDR1 is SQVTM and CDR2 is ANQGSEA in the germline V gene. This CDR3 reads CSVRSGQGTYEQYF. As DNA, the CDR3 is TGCAGCGTTAGATCGGGACAGGGAACCTACGAGCAGTACTTC.

The J gene is TRBJ1-1, the V gene TRBV15; D unclear. The ends were cut back, 1 base at V and 3 bases at J, with 12 bases in the middle. The CDR3 is 15 residues long. Germline CDR1 LNHNV, CDR2 YYDKDF (reference sequence). CDR3 loop: CATSRVASGYTEAFF. The DNA of the CDR3 is TGTGCCACCAGCAGAGTAGCGTCTGGATACACTGAAGCTTTCTTT.

The chain joins TRBV3-1 to TRBJ1-5; D ambiguous. CDR3 length equals 13 residues. V gave up 0 bases and J gave up 5 bases, with 5 bases separating them. Germline values: CDR1 LGHDT, CDR2 YNNKEL (reference sequence). This CDR3 is CASSQDRDQPQHF. The CDR3 DNA follows: TGTGCCAGCAGCCAAGATCGGGATCAGCCCCAGCATTTT.

The chain uses TRBV4-2 and TRBJ2-3; 8 nucleotides align to TRBD2. With 0 bases clipped from V and 11 bases from J, the junction kept 10 bases outside the gene matches. This CDR3 has 15 amino acids. The germline V gene encodes CDR1 LGHNA and CDR2 YNFKEQ. The CDR3 bases are TGTGCCAGCAGCCAAGATGGCCCCAGCGGGAGACTGCAGTATTTT. This gives the protein CASSQDGPSGRLQYF.

The table lists this clonotype with a few counts. The J gene is TRBJ2-3, the V gene TRBV29-1; 7 nucleotides line up with TRBD2. Germline V lookup: CDR1 SQVTM, CDR2 ANQGSEA. There are 14 residues in the CDR3. With V trimmed by 1 base and J by 1 base, 2 bases remained unmatched. The CDR3 bases are TGCAGCGTTGAAGGGGGAGGGGGCACAGATACGCAGTATTTT. Translating it yields CSVEGGGGTDTQYF.

This chain joins TRBV5-6 and TRBJ1-5, with D perhaps matching TRBD1 (6 bases). V lost 2 bases and J lost 0, with 12 bases in between. CDR1 SGHDT and CDR2 YYEEEE come from the germline V gene. CDR3 length: 16 amino acids. CDR3 DNA sequence: TGTGCCAGCAGCTTCAGGGGAGGACATAGCAATCAGCCCCAGCATTTT. Translated: CASSFRGGHSNQPQHF.

This clonotype was seen a single time. The V gene is TRBV6-6, the J gene TRBJ2-7, with TRBD1 as a possible D gene (5 bases). Trimming took 0 bases from V and 5 from J, leaving 11 bases between them. Germline loops: CDR1 MNHNY, CDR2 SVGAGI (reference sequence). This CDR3 comprises 14 residues. CDR3 sequence: CASSYSGPPHEQYF. The CDR3 DNA sequence: TGTGCCAGCAGTTACTCGGGGCCGCCCCACGAGCAGTACTTC.

This clonotype was seen a few times. The rearrangement links TRBV28 to TRBJ1-1; D unclear. Germline V gives CDR1 MDHEN, CDR2 SYDVKM. The CDR3 covers 12 residues. V dropped 8 bases and J dropped 1 base, with 8 bases sitting between them. This CDR3 is CASCRTNTEAFF. DNA for the CDR3: TGTGCCAGCTGCAGGACGAACACTGAAGCTTTCTTT.

As regards this clonotype: At one boundary the junction diverges from the germline segment, which might be a read error. The chain combines TRBV6-9 with TRBJ2-7; 8 bases line up with TRBD1. Germline values: CDR1 MNHGY, CDR2 SVAAGI. The CDR3 contains 13 residues. Here the CDR3 DNA reads TGTGCCAGCAGTCTGGGACAGGTCCCCGAGCGGTACTTC. It is translated as CASSLGQVPERYF.

This clonotype came up a few times. Written as DNA, the CDR3 is TGTGCCAGCAGCTTTTCCGGGACAGGGTGGGAGACCCAGTACTTC. Translating it yields CASSFSGTGWETQYF. This rearrangement joins TRBV7-9 to TRBJ2-5, with TRBD1 matching 9 bases. Looked up from germline, CDR1 is SEHNR and CDR2 is FQNEAQ (reference sequence). With 3 bases clipped from V and 5 bases from J, the junction kept 7 bases outside the gene matches. The CDR3 covers 15 residues.

This clonotype was seen repeatedly, ten times or more. The chain is built from TRBV7-9 and TRBJ2-4; D is possibly TRBD2 (6 bases). CDR3 length: 13 amino acids. The V gene's germline CDR1 is SEHNR and CDR2 FQNEAQ (reference sequence). Trimming took 5 bases from V and 7 from J, leaving 12 bases between them. The CDR3 is CASSQGGINIQYF. For the CDR3, the DNA is TGTGCCAGCAGCCAAGGAGGGATCAACATTCAGTACTTC.

The chain links TRBV7-9 to TRBJ1-2; D is perhaps TRBD1 (6 bases). Trimming pared 6 bases from V and 4 bases from J, leaving 12 bases between. This CDR3 comprises 13 residues. Looked up from germline, CDR1 is SEHNR and CDR2 is FQNEAQ (reference sequence). CDR3 DNA sequence: TGTGCCAGCAGTGAGGGGGGAGTCTATGGCTACACCTTC. As protein: CASSEGGVYGYTF.

This clonotype has only a few counts. V usage is TRBV7-8 and J usage is TRBJ1-2; possible D gene TRBD1, 6 bases. V was pared by 1 base and J by 3 bases, with 18 bases between. This CDR3 has 17 residues. Germline values: CDR1 SGHVS, CDR2 FQNEAQ. The CDR3 here is CASSLGGQGSSDYGYTF. In DNA form, the CDR3 reads TGTGCCAGCAGCTTAGGAGGCCAGGGGAGCTCAGACTATGGCTACACCTTC. Variable domain in full (rest from reference TRBV7-8 and TRBJ1-2): GAGVSQSPRYKVAKRGQDVALRCDPISGHVSLFWYQQALGQGPEFLTYFQNEAQLDKSGLPSDRFFAERPEGSVSTLKIQRTQQEDSAVYLCASSLGGQGSSDYGYTFGSGTRLTVV.

This clonotype was seen at least ten times. The chain has TRBV5-5 and TRBJ1-3, with TRBD1 matching over 7 bases. The CDR3 runs to 16 residues. The germline V gene has CDR1 SGHKS and CDR2 YYEKEE (reference sequence). The trim removed 0 bases at V and 0 bases at J, leaving 3 bases unmatched. CDR3 sequence: CASSLGGQFSGNTIYF. The CDR3 coding sequence is TGTGCCAGCAGCTTGGGGGGACAGTTCTCTGGAAACACCATATATTTT.

The V and J genes are TRBV6-1 and TRBJ2-7, with D hard to call. Germline CDR1 reads MNHNS; CDR2 reads SASEGT. There are 14 residues in the CDR3. The V gene lost 3 bases and the J gene lost 3 bases, with 12 bases spanning the gap. In DNA, the CDR3 is TGTGCCAGCAGTGATCGTGGCAGGAGCTACGAGCAGTACTTC. It is translated as CASSDRGRSYEQYF.

This clonotype was found a few times. The chain has TRBV19 and TRBJ1-1; D unclear. V lost 1 base and J lost 0, with 9 bases in between. This CDR3 region has 15 residues. Germline CDR1 reads LNHDA; CDR2 reads SQIVND (reference sequence). The CDR3 DNA sequence: TGTGCCAGTAGTATAGGACCGGTTATGAACACTGAAGCTTTCTTT. This translates into CASSIGPVMNTEAFF.

The sample holds a few counts of this clonotype. J is TRBJ2-1 and V is TRBV5-1; 10 nucleotides align to TRBD2. This CDR3 region has 15 residues. Germline V CDR1 and CDR2: SGHRS, YFSETQ. V shed 1 base, J shed 10 bases, and the junction held 8 bases outside the gene matches. In DNA, the CDR3 is TGCGCCAGCAGCTTGTTGGCCGGGGGACTAGCGGAGCAGTTCTTC. It specifies CASSLLAGGLAEQFF.

This clonotype was detected a few times. The chain has TRBV29-1 and TRBJ2-5, with a tentative D call TRBD1 (6 bases). The CDR3 contains 12 residues. Per germline, CDR1 SQVTM and CDR2 ANQGSEA. The V end lost 6 bases, the J end lost 3 bases, and 11 bases lay between the germline ends. The CDR3 loop reads CSVARTEETQYF. The CDR3 DNA sequence: TGCAGCGTCGCCCGGACAGAAGAGACCCAGTACTTC.

The rearrangement joins TRBV3-1 to TRBJ2-5, with TRBD2 identical over 7 bases. This CDR3 spans 18 amino acids. CDR1 and CDR2 (germline): LGHDT, YNNKEL (reference sequence). The J segment lost 4 bases and the V segment lost 0 bases, leaving 14 bases of the junction unmatched. CDR3 sequence: CASSQDFSSGLGAETQYF. In DNA form, the CDR3 reads TGTGCCAGCAGCCAAGATTTCTCTAGCGGCTTAGGGGCAGAGACCCAGTACTTC.